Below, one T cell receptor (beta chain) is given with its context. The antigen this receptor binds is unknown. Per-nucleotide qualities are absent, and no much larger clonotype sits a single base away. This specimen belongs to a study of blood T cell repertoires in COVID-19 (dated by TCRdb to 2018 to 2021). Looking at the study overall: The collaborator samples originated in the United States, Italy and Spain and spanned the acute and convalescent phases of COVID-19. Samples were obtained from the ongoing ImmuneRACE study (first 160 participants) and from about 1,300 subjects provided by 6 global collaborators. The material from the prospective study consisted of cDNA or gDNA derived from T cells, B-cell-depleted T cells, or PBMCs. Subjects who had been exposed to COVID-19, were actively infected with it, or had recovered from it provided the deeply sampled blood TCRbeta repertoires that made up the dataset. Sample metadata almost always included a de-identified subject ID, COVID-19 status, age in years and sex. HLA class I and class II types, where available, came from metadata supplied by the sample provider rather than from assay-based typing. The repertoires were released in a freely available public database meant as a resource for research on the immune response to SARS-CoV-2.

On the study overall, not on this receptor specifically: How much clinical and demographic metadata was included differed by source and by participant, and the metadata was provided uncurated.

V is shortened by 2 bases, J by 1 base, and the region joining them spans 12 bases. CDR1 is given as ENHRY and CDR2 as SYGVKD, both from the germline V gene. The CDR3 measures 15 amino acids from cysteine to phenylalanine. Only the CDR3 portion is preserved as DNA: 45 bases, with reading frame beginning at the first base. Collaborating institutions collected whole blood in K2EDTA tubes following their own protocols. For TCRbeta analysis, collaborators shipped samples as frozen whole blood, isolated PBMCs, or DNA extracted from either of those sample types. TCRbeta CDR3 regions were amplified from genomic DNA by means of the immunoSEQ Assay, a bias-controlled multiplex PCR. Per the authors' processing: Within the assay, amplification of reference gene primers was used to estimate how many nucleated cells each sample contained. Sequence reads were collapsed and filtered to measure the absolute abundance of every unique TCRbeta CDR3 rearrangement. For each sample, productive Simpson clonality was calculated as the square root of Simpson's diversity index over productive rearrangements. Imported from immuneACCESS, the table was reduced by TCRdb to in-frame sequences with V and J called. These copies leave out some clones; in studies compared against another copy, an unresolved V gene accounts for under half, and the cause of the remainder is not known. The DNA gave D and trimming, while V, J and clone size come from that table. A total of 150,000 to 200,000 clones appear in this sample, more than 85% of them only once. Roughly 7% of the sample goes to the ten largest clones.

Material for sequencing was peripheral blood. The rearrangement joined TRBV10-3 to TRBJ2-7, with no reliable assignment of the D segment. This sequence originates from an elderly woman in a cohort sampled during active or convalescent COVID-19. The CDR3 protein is CAISEPYRVSYEQYF. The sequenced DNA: TGTGCCATCAGTGAGCCATACAGAGTATCCTACGAGCAGTACTTC.